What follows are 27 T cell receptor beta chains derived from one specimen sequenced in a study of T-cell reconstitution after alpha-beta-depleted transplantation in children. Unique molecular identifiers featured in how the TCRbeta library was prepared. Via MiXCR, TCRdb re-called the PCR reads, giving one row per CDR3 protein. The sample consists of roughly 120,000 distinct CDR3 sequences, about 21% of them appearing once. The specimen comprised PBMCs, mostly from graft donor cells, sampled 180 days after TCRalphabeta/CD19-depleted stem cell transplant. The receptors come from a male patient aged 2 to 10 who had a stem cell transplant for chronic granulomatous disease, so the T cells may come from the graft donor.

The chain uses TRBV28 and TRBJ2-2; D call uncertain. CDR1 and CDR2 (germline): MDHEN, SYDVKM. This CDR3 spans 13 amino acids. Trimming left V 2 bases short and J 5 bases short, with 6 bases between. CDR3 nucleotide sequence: TGTGCCAGCAGTTTAGGGATGACCGGGGAGCTGTTTTTT. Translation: CASSLGMTGELFF.

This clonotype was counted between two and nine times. The CDR3 nucleotides are TGCAGTGCTAGTTTTTCGGGAGCGAGCTCCTACAATGAGCAGTTCTTC. Encoded protein: CSASFSGASSYNEQFF. The J gene is TRBJ2-1, the V gene TRBV20-1; a weak D match, TRBD2 (6 bases). The V gene's germline CDR1 is DFQATT and CDR2 SNEGSKA (reference sequence). Trimming shortened V by 3 bases and J by 0 bases, and 15 bases separated the two germline ends. This CDR3 has 16 residues.

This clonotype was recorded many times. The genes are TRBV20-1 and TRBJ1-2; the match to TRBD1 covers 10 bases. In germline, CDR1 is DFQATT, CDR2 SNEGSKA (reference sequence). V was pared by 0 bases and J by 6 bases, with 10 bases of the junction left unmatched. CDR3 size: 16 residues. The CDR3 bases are TGCAGTGCTAGAGATCCCTCGGGACAGGGGAAGAATGGCTACACCTTC. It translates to CSARDPSGQGKNGYTF.

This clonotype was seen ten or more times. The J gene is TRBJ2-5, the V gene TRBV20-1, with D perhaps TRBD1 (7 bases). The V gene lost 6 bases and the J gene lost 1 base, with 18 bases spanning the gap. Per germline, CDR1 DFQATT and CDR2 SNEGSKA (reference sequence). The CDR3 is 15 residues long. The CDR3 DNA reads TGCAGTGCCATGCCGACCAGGGGGGTCCAAGAGACCCAGTACTTC. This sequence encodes CSAMPTRGVQETQYF.

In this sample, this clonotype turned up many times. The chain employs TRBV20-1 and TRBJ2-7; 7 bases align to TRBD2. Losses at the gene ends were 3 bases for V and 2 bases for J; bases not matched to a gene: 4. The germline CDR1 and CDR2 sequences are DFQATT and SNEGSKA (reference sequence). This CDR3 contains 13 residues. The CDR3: CSASEREPYEQYF. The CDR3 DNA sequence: TGCAGTGCTAGTGAGCGGGAACCCTACGAGCAGTACTTC.

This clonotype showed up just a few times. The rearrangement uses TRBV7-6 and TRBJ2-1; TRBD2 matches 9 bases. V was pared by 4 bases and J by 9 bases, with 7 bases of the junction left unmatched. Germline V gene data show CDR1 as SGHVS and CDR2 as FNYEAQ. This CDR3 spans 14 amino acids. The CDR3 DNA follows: TGTGCCAGCAGCTCTCTGAGCGGGAGGACTGAGCAGTTCTTC. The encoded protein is CASSSLSGRTEQFF.

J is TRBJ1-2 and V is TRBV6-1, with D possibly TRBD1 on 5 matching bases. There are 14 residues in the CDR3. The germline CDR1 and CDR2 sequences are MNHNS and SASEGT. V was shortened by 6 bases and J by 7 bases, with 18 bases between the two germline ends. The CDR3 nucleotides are TGTGCCAGCAGCCCCTTGGGCAGGGCTAGTGGCTACACCTTC. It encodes CASSPLGRASGYTF.

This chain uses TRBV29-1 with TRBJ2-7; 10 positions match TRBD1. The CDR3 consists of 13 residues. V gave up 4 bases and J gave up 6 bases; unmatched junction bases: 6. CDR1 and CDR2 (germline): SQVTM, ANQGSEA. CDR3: CSVGRDRGGEQYF. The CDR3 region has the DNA TGCAGCGTTGGAAGGGACAGGGGAGGCGAGCAGTACTTC.

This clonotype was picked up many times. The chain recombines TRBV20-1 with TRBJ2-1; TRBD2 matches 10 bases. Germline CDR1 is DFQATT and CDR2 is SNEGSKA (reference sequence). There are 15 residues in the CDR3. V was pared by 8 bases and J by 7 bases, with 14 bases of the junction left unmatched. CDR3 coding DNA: TGCAGTCCTGGCTTTGTTACTAGCGGGAAGAATGAGCAGTTCTTC. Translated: CSPGFVTSGKNEQFF.

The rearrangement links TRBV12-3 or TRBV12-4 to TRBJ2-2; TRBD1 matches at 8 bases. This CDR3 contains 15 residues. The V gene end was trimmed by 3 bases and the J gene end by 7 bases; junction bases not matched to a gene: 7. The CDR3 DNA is TGTGCCAGCAGTTTTAGGACAGGGATCGTCGGGGAGCTGTTTTTT. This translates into CASSFRTGIVGELFF.

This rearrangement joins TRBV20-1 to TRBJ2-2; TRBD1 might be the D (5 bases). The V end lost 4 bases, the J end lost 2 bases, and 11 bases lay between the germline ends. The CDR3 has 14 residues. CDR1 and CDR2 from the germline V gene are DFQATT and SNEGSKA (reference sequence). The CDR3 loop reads CSAKVQDNTGELFF. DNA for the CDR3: TGCAGTGCTAAAGTACAGGACAACACCGGGGAGCTGTTTTTT.

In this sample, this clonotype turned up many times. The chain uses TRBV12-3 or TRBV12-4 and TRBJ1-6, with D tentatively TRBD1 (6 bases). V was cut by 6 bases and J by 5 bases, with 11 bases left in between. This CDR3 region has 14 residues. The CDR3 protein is CASSLTGNNSPLHF. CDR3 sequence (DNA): TGTGCCAGCAGCCTAACAGGGAATAATTCACCCCTCCACTTT.

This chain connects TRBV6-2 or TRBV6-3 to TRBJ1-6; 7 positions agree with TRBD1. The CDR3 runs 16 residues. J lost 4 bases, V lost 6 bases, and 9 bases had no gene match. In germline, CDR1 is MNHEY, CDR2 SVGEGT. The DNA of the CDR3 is TGTGCCAGCAGCAACGTACCGGGACAGTATAATTCACCCCTCCACTTT. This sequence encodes CASSNVPGQYNSPLHF.

CDR3 sequence (DNA): TGTGCCAGCAGTAAAACCGGGACAACGGGACTCAACACAGATACGCAGTATTTT. Its translation is CASSKTGTTGLNTDTQYF. This sequence joins TRBV6-2 or TRBV6-3 and TRBJ2-3; D might be TRBD1 or TRBD2, each matching 6 bases. The CDR3 is made up of 18 amino acids. CDR1 is MNHEY, CDR2 SVGEGT, per germline. Trimming took off 5 bases at V and 2 bases at J, with 23 bases between the two ends.

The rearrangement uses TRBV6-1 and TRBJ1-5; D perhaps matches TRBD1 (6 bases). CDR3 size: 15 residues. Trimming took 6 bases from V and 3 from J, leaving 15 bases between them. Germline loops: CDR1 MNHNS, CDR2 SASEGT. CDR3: CASRLGHGSNQPQHF. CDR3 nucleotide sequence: TGTGCCAGCAGACTGGGACACGGTTCCAATCAGCCCCAGCATTTT.

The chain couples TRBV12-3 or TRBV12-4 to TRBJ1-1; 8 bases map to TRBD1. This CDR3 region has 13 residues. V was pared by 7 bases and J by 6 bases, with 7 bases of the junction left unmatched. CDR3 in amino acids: CASIIGQGAEAFF. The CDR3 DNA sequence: TGTGCCAGCATTATCGGACAGGGCGCTGAAGCTTTCTTT.

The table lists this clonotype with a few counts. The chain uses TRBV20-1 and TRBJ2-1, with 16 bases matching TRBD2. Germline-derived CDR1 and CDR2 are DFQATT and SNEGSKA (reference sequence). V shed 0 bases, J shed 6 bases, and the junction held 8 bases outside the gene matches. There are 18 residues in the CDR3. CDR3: CSARDFGTSGRAVNEQFF. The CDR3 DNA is TGCAGTGCTAGAGATTTTGGGACTAGCGGGAGGGCTGTCAATGAGCAGTTCTTC.

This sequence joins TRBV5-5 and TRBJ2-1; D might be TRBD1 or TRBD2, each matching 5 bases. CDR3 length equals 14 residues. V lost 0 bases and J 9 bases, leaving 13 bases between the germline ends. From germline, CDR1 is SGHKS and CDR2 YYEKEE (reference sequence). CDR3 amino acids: CASSLALGTAEQFF. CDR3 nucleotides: TGTGCCAGCAGCTTGGCCCTCGGGACGGCTGAGCAGTTCTTC.

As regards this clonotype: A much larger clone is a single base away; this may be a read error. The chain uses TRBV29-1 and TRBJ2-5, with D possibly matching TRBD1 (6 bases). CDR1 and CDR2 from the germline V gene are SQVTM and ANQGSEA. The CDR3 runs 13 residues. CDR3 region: CSVVRGLQATQYF. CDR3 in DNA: TGCAGCGTCGTCAGGGGATTACAAGCGACCCAGTACTTC.

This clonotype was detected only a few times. The CDR3 sequence is CASSFPASGGTGELFF. The DNA of the CDR3 is TGTGCCAGCAGTTTCCCGGCTAGCGGGGGAACCGGGGAGCTGTTTTTT. The chain recombines TRBV12-3 or TRBV12-4 with TRBJ2-2, with 10 bases matching TRBD2. V gave up 3 bases and J gave up 5 bases; unmatched junction bases: 6. The CDR3 covers 16 residues.

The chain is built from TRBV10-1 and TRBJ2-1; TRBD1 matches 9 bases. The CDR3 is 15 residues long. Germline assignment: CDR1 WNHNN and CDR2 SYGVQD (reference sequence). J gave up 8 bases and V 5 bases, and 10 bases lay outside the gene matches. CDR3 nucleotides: TGCGCCAGCAGTAACCGGGACAGGGCCGGCTATGAGCAGTTCTTC. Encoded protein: CASSNRDRAGYEQFF.

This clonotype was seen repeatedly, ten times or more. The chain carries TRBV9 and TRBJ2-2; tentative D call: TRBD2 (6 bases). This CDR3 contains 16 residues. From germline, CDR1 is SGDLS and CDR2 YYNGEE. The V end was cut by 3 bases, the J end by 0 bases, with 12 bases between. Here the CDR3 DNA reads TGTGCCAGCAGCGAAAAGGACTACCCGAACACCGGGGAGCTGTTTTTT. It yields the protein CASSEKDYPNTGELFF.

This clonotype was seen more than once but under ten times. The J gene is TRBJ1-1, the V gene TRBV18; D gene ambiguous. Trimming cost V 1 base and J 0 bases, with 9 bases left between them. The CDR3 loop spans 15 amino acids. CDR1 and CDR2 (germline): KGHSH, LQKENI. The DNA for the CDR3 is TGTGCCAGCTCACCACGGGTGAACATGAACACTGAAGCTTTCTTT. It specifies CASSPRVNMNTEAFF.

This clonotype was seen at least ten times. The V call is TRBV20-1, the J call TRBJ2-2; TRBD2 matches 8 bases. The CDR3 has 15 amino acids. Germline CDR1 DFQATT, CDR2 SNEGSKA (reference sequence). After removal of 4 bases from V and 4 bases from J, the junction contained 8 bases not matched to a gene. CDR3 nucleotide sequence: TGCAGTGCTACCCCGGGGGGGCCAGGCACCGGGGAGCTGTTTTTT. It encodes CSATPGGPGTGELFF.

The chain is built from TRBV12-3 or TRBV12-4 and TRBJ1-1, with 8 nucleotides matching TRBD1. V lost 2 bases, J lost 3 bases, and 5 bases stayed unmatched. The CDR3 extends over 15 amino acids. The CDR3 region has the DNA TGTGCCAGCAGTTTACGACAGGGGACGGACACTGAAGCTTTCTTT. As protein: CASSLRQGTDTEAFF.

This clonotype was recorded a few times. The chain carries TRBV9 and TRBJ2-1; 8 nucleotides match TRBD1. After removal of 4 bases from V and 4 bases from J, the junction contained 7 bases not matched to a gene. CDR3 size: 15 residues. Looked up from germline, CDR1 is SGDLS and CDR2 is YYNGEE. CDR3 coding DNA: TGTGCCAGCAGCTATCTGTGGGACAGGTACAATGAGCAGTTCTTC. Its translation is CASSYLWDRYNEQFF.

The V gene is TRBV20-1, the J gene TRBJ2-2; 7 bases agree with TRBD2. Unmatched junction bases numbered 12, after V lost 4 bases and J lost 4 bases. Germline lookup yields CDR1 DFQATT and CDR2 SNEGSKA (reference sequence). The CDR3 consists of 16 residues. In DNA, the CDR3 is TGCAGTGCTACGGATGCGGTTCTAGCGGTCACCGGGGAGCTGTTTTTT. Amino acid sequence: CSATDAVLAVTGELFF.